This TCR beta chain is drawn from a study of T cell changes during pregnancy in multiple sclerosis. The sample holds one count of this clone. Germline CDR1 reads SGHAT; CDR2 reads FQNNGV. This CDR3 has 14 amino acids. Trimming left V 5 bases short and J 0 bases short, with 9 bases between. Data came from immunoSEQ multiplex PCR; TCRdb stores just in-frame clones and leaves some out. Of more than 35,000 clones listed, just over 90% are singletons. The receptor's source is a female donor with multiple sclerosis, enrolled in a pregnancy study. This chain joins TRBV11-2 and TRBJ2-3, with a tentative D call TRBD1 (6 bases). The sequences come from CD4+ T cells from peripheral blood mononuclear cells, collected in the third trimester of pregnancy. DNA for the CDR3: TGTGCCAGCAGCCCCGGACAGAGCACAGATACGCAGTATTTT. This codes for CASSPGQSTDTQYF.